This TCR beta chain originates from a study of blood T cell repertoires in COVID-19 (dated by TCRdb to the early 2020s). About the study as a whole: The collaborator samples originated in the United States, Italy and Spain and spanned the acute and convalescent phases of COVID-19. Samples came from the ongoing ImmuneRACE study (first 160 participants) plus 1,254 subjects from 6 global collaborators. The repertoires were released in a freely available public database meant as a resource for research on the immune response to SARS-CoV-2. Deeply sampled blood TCRbeta repertoires from subjects exposed to, actively infected with, or recovered from COVID-19 were included in the dataset. Nearly every sample came with metadata listing a de-identified subject ID, COVID-19 status, age in years and sex. Where HLA class I and class II types were available, the types were taken from metadata supplied by the sample provider, not from assay-based typing. The material from the prospective study consisted of cDNA or gDNA derived from T cells, B-cell-depleted T cells, or PBMCs.

Beyond this particular receptor, the publication reports: Clinical and demographic metadata were provided uncurated, with the amount varying by source and participant.

Samples from volunteer blood donors who had recovered from COVID-19 were contributed by a second Seattle source. Each collaborating institution followed its own protocols to collect whole blood in K2EDTA tubes. For TCRbeta analysis, collaborators shipped samples as frozen whole blood, isolated PBMCs, or DNA extracted from either of those sample types. Worth noting for this clone: It lacks a known antigen. No much larger clonotype is one base removed from it; base qualities were not supplied.

TCRbeta CDR3 regions were amplified from genomic DNA using the immunoSEQ Assay, a bias-controlled multiplex PCR. The original pipeline was this. Nucleated cell counts per sample were estimated from amplification of reference gene primers within the assay. To quantify the absolute abundance of each unique TCRbeta CDR3 rearrangement, sequence reads were collapsed and filtered. For each sample, productive Simpson clonality was calculated by taking the square root of Simpson's diversity index across productive rearrangements. TCRdb carries this immuneACCESS record with in-frame sequences only. Its versions omit some clonotypes, under half of them owing to an unresolved V gene in the studies checked, with the rest unexplained. The DNA was the basis for D and trimming; V, J and clone size are from that table. The sample records 150,000 to 200,000 clones, 70% to 90% of which are singletons. About 2.1% of the sample belongs to the ten largest clones.

The sample consisted of peripheral blood. The sequence came from a man younger than 30 who had recovered from COVID-19.

The DNA is TGTGCCAGCAGCCGGAGAGGGTCTGGAAACACCATATATTTT. It encodes CASSRRGSGNTIYF. The chain links TRBV6-6 with TRBJ1-3, with no D gene named confidently. The germline V gene encodes CDR1 MNHNY and CDR2 SVGAGI (reference sequence). The CDR3 contains 14 residues, cysteine and phenylalanine counted. CDR3 DNA only is kept here, 42 bases in frame from base 1. The junction carries 10 bases between V and J, which are trimmed by 6 bases and 1 base respectively.